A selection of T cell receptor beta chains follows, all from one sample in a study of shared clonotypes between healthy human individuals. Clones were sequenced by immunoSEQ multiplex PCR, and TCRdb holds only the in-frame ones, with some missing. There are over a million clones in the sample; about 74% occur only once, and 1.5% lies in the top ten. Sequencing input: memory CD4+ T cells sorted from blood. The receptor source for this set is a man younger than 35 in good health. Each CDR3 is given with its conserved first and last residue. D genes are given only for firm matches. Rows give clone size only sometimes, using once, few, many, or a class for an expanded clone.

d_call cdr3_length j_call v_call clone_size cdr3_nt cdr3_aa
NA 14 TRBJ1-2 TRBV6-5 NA TGTGCCAGCAGTGGCCGCAGGGAAGGGAATGGCTACACCTTC CASSGRREGNGYTF
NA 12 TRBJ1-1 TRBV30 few TGTGCCTGGAGCTTTTGGGGAACTGAAGCTTTCTTT CAWSFWGTEAFF
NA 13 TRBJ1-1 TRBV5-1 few TGCTCCAGCATGGGGGACATGAGCAGAGAAGCTTTCTTT CSSMGDMSREAFF
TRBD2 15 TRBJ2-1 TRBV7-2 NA TGTGCCAGCAGCCCAGGGACTAGCGCCTACAATGAGCAGTTCTTC CASSPGTSAYNEQFF
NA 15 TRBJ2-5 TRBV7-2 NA TGTGCCAGCGGTGGACTCGGGACGCGACAAGAGACCCAGTACTTC CASGGLGTRQETQYF
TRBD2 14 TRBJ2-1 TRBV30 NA TGTGCCTGGACGGGGACTAGCGGGAGGTATGAGCAGTTCTTC CAWTGTSGRYEQFF
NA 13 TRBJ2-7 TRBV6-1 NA TGTGCCAGCTCGTCGACTCCTGCCTACGAGCAGTACTTC CASSSTPAYEQYF
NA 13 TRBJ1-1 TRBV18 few TGTGCCAGCTCACCAAATGTAAACTCCGAAGCTTTCTTT CASSPNVNSEAFF
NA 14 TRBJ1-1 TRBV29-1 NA TGCAGCGCTGGGCTGGGCAGGGAGTACACTGAAGCTTTCTTT CSAGLGREYTEAFF
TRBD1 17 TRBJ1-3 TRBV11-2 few TGTGCCAGCAGCCAATTAGGGGGACAGACGGCTGGAAACACCATATATTTT CASSQLGGQTAGNTIYF
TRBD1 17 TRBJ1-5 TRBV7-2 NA TGTGCCAGCAGCTTCGGACAGGGAGAAAAGGGCAATCAGCCCCAGCATTTT CASSFGQGEKGNQPQHF
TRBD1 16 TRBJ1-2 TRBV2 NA TGTGCCAGCAGTGAAAGGACAGGCCAACCGGTCTATGGCTACACCTTC CASSERTGQPVYGYTF
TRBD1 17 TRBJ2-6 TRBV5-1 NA TGCGCCAGCAGCAGGGGACAGGATTTCTCTGGGGCCAACGTCCTGACTTTC CASSRGQDFSGANVLTF
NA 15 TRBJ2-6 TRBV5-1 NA TGCGCCAGCAGCTTGGCAGTTTCTGGGGCCAACGTCCTGACTTTC CASSLAVSGANVLTF
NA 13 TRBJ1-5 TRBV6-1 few TGTGCCAGCATCCCAGGGCAGAATCAGCCCCAGCATTTT CASIPGQNQPQHF
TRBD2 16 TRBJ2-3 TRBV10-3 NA TGTGCCATCAGGCCCTGGACTAGCGGGGGTATAGATACGCAGTATTTT CAIRPWTSGGIDTQYF
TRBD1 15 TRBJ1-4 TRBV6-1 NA TGTGCCAGCAGTGACGACAGGGGGCTTAATGAAAAACTGTTTTTT CASSDDRGLNEKLFF
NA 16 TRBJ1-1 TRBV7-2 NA TGTGCCAGCAGCTGGGCACCGGGACGGCGGAACACTGAAGCTTTCTTT CASSWAPGRRNTEAFF
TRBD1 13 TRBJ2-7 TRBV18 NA TGTGCCAGCTCTGAGGACAGGAGCTACGAGCAGTACTTC CASSEDRSYEQYF
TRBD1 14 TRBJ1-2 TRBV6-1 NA TGTGCCAGCAGTGAAAGACAGGGGGCTTATGGCTACACCTTC CASSERQGAYGYTF
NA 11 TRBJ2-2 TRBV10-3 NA TGTGCCATCAGTGCGGGCGGGGAGCTGTTTTTT CAISAGGELFF
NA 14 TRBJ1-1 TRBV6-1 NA TGTGCCAGCAGCTTTAAAGCCGGGTCCACTGAAGCTTTCTTT CASSFKAGSTEAFF
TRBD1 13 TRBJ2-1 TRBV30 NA TGTGCCTGGAGTGGACAGGGTCTTGGTGAGCAGTTCTTC CAWSGQGLGEQFF
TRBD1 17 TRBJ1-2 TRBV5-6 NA TGTGCCAGCAGCGCGCGCCCTCGACAGGGGTCTCGGTATGGCTACACCTTC CASSARPRQGSRYGYTF
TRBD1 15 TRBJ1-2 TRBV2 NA TGTGCCAGCAGGGGTGGTTTGGACAGGAGCTATGGCTACACCTTC CASRGGLDRSYGYTF
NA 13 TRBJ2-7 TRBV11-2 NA TGTGCCAGCAGCCTTCGAGATCCGTGGGAGCAGTACTTC CASSLRDPWEQYF
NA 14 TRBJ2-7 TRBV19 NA TGTGCCAGTAGTATGGGCGGGAACTTAGACGAGCAGTACTTC CASSMGGNLDEQYF
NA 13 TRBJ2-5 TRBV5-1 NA TGCGCCAGCCATAGCGGTTGGGCGGAGACCCAGTACTTC CASHSGWAETQYF
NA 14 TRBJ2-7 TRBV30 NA TGTGCCTGGAGTGTGAGGGCCAGGGCGGGGGAGCAGTACTTC CAWSVRARAGEQYF
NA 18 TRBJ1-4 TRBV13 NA TGTGCCAGCAGCTTAAGGGGGGGTCCAGGGAAGGTAGTTGAAAAACTGTTTTTT CASSLRGGPGKVVEKLFF
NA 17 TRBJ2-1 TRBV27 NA TGTGCCAGCAGTTCGCGCACAGGGTGGGGGTTACACAATGAGCAGTTCTTC CASSSRTGWGLHNEQFF
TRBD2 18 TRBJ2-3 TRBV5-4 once TGTGCCAGCAGCTTGCTTAATCTAGCGGGAGGGTCCGTAGATACGCAGTATTTT CASSLLNLAGGSVDTQYF
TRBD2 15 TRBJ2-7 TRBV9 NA TGTGCCAGCAGCGTAAGTTCAGCGGGATCCTACGAGCAGTACTTC CASSVSSAGSYEQYF
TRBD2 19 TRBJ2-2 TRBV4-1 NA TGCGCCAGCACCACAAACATCGTGGGAGCGGGGGGAAACACCGGGGAGCTGTTTTTT CASTTNIVGAGGNTGELFF
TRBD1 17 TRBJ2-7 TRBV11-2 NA TGTGCCAGCAGCCATATAAGGTCACGGGACAGGCCCTACGAGCAGTACTTC CASSHIRSRDRPYEQYF
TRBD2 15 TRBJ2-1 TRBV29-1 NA TGCAGCGTTGAAGTCCTTAGCGGGGGGGCCGGAGAGCAGTTCTTC CSVEVLSGGAGEQFF
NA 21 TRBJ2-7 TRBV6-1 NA TGTGCCAGCAGTGAACTGGGGACTTTAATCACACCGGAGGCGAAACGTCGGGAGCAGTACTTC CASSELGTLITPEAKRREQYF
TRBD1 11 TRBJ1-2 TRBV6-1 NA TGTGCCAGTCAGACAGGGCTTGGCTACACCTTC CASQTGLGYTF
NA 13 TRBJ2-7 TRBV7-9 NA TGTGCCAGCAGCGTAACGATTCGTGCGGAGCAGTACTTC CASSVTIRAEQYF
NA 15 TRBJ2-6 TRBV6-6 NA TGTGCCAGCAGTCTCGGGACATCTGGGGCCAACGTCCTGACTTTC CASSLGTSGANVLTF
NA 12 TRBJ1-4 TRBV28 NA TGTGCCACGGGACTGGGGAATGAAAAACTGTTTTTT CATGLGNEKLFF
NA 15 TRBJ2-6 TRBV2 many TGTGCCAGCAGTGCCGGCAGCTCTGGGGCCAACGTCCTGACTTTC CASSAGSSGANVLTF
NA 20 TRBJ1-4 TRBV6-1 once TGTGCCAGCAGTGAATTCGTACGGGGCCGGAGCGTCGCAACTAATGAAAAACTGTTTTTT CASSEFVRGRSVATNEKLFF
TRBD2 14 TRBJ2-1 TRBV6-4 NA TGTGCCAGCAGTGGGAGCGGGGGCCACAATGAGCAGTTCTTC CASSGSGGHNEQFF
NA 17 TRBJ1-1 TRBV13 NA TGTGCCAGCAGCCTTGGGACCCCCGCGGAACTAAACACTGAAGCTTTCTTT CASSLGTPAELNTEAFF
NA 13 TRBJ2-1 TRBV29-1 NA TGCAGCGTGACTTCTCTAGGATACAATGAGCAGTTCTTC CSVTSLGYNEQFF
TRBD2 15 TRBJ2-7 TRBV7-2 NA TGTGCCAGCAGCTTAGCGGCGGGAGGTAGTTACGAGCAGTACTTC CASSLAAGGSYEQYF
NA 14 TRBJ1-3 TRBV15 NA TGTGCCACCAGCGCTGGCCTATCTGGAAACACCATATATTTT CATSAGLSGNTIYF
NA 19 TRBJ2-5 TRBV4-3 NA TGCGCCAGCAGCCAAGAGGTAGTCTTTTTAAGCAGTAACCAAGAGACCCAGTACTTC CASSQEVVFLSSNQETQYF
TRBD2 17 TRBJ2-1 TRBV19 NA TGTGCCAGTAGTACGCTAGCGGGGAGTACCCAGGACAATGAGCAGTTCTTC CASSTLAGSTQDNEQFF
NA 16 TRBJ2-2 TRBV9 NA TGTGCCAGCAGCGTCCAGGACGGATGGAACACCGGGGAGCTGTTTTTT CASSVQDGWNTGELFF
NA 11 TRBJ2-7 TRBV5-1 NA TGCGCCAGCAGCTTGTGGGGGGTGCAGTACTTC CASSLWGVQYF
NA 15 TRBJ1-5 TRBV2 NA TGTGCCAGCAGTGAAAGGGTGGGGCTAGGGCAGCCCCAGCATTTT CASSERVGLGQPQHF